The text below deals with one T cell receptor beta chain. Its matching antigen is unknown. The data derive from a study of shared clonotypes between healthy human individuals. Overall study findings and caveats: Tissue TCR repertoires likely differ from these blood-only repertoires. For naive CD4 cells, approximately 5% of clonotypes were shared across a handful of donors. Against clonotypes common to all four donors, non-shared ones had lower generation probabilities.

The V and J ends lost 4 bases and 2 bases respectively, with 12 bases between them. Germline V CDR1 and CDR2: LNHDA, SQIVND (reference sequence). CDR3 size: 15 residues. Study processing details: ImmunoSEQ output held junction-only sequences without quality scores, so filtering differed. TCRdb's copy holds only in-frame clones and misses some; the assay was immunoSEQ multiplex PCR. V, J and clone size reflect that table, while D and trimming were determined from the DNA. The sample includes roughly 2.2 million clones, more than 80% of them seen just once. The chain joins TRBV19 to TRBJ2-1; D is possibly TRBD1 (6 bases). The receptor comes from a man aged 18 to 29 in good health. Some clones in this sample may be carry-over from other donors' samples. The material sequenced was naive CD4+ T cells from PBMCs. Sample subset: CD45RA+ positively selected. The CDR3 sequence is CASSTDSYAYNEQFF. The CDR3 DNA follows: TGTGCCAGTAGTACGGACAGTTATGCCTACAATGAGCAGTTCTTC.